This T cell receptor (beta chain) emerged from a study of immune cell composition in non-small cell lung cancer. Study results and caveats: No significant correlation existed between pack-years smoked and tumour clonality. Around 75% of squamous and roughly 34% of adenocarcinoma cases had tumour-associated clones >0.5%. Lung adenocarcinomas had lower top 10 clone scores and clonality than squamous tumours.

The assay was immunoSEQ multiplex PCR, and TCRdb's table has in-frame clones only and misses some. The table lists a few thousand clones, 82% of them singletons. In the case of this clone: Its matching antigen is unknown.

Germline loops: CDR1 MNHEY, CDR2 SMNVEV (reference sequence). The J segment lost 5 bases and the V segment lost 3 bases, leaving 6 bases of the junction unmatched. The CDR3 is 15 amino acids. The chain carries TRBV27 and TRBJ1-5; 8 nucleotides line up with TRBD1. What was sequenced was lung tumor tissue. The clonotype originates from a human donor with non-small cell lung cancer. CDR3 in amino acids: CASSFAGGEDQPQHF. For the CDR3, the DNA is TGTGCCAGCAGTTTCGCAGGGGGCGAGGATCAGCCCCAGCATTTT.